These 21 T cell receptor beta chains share one sample of origin, sequenced in a study of OX40 agonist ivuxolimab in advanced cancers. Profiled with immunoSEQ multiplex PCR; TCRdb holds only in-frame clones, not every one. Here the sample spans tens of thousands of clones, about nine tenths being singletons. Sequencing was performed on CD4+ or CD8+ T cells sorted from blood, taken in a trial of the OX40 agonist ivuxolimab. Source of these receptors: an adult with an advanced solid tumor such as melanoma, head and neck, liver or kidney cancer.

This chain connects TRBV20-1 to TRBJ1-2, with 7 bases identical to TRBD1. CDR3 length: 11 amino acids. The junction had 2 bases not matched to a gene; V was cut back by 3 bases and J by 7 bases. CDR1 is DFQATT and CDR2 is SNEGSKA in the germline V gene (reference sequence). The CDR3 DNA reads TGCAGTGCTAGTTACAGGGGTGGCTACACCTTC. Protein product: CSASYRGGYTF.

The chain links TRBV7-2 to TRBJ1-5; D gene ambiguous. V was clipped by 1 base and J by 0 bases, with 10 bases between them. The CDR3 covers 16 residues. Germline lookup yields CDR1 SGHTA and CDR2 FQGNSA. The CDR3 nucleotides read TGTGCCAGCAGCTTAGTGGGAGACTATAGCAATCAGCCCCAGCATTTT. It is translated as CASSLVGDYSNQPQHF.

The V call is TRBV5-4, the J call TRBJ2-1, with 7 bases aligning to TRBD2. The CDR3 length is 15 residues. The V gene end was trimmed by 4 bases and the J gene end by 5 bases; junction bases not matched to a gene: 9. Germline lookup yields CDR1 SGHNT and CDR2 YYREEE (reference sequence). In nucleotides, the CDR3 is TGTGCCAGCAGCGAAAGCGGGGCGGGGAACAATGAGCAGTTCTTC. This codes for CASSESGAGNNEQFF.

Here the CDR3 DNA reads TGTGCCAGCAGCTACTCGGCGATTGAAAAACTGTTTTTT. Translating gives CASSYSAIEKLFF. This sequence joins TRBV13 and TRBJ1-4; D remains unclear. Trimming left V 4 bases short and J 7 bases short, with 10 bases between. Germline lookup yields CDR1 PRHDT and CDR2 FYEKMQ (reference sequence). This CDR3 comprises 13 residues.

This chain uses TRBV11-2 with TRBJ2-1; the D is unclear. The CDR3 totals 15 residues. In germline, CDR1 is SGHAT, CDR2 FQNNGV. V lost 3 bases and J 0 bases, leaving 9 bases between the germline ends. The CDR3 region is CASSFAPGSYNEQFF. The CDR3 coding sequence is TGTGCCAGCAGCTTTGCCCCAGGCTCCTACAATGAGCAGTTCTTC.

The CDR3 protein is CASSPNQVGYTF. CDR3 sequence (DNA): TGCGCCAGCAGCCCAAATCAAGTTGGCTACACCTTC. This chain uses TRBV4-1 with TRBJ1-2, with D uncertain. Germline V gives CDR1 MGHRA, CDR2 YSYEKL. The length of the CDR3 is 12 residues. V dropped 4 bases and J dropped 7 bases, with 10 bases sitting between them.

The chain uses TRBV29-1 and TRBJ1-2, with 8 nucleotides matching TRBD1. The CDR3 sequence is 13 residues long. Looked up from germline, CDR1 is SQVTM and CDR2 is ANQGSEA. V shed 3 bases and J 3 bases; nucleotides not matched to a gene: 3. CDR3: CSVEAGGDYGYTF. The CDR3 DNA reads as TGCAGCGTTGAGGCAGGGGGCGACTATGGCTACACCTTC.

V usage is TRBV7-8 and J usage is TRBJ1-1; possible D gene TRBD1, 6 bases. The CDR3 extends over 15 amino acids. Trimming took 5 bases from V and 5 from J, leaving 18 bases between them. Germline lookup yields CDR1 SGHVS and CDR2 FQNEAQ. As DNA, the CDR3 is TGTGCCAGCAGCCTAATACTACAGGGAGGAACTGAAGCTTTCTTT. This gives the protein CASSLILQGGTEAFF. The full variable domain, with the rest looked up from reference TRBV7-8 and TRBJ1-1, is GAGVSQSPRYKVAKRGQDVALRCDPISGHVSLFWYQQALGQGPEFLTYFQNEAQLDKSGLPSDRFFAERPEGSVSTLKIQRTQQEDSAVYLCASSLILQGGTEAFFGQGTRLTVV.

The V gene is TRBV4-1, the J gene TRBJ1-6; 7 nucleotides align to TRBD1. Per the germline V gene, CDR1 is MGHRA and CDR2 is YSYEKL. CDR3 length: 15 residues. V gave up 3 bases and J gave up 7 bases; unmatched junction bases: 6. CDR3 residues: CASSQYRGSNSPLHF. Here the CDR3 DNA reads TGCGCCAGCAGCCAGTACAGGGGCAGCAATTCACCCCTCCACTTT.

This clone was seen a handful of times. CDR3 sequence (DNA): TGTGCCATCAGTGAGTCGATGTCGGCCGGTTATAGCAATCAGCCCCAGCATTTT. It translates to CAISESMSAGYSNQPQHF. The chain recombines TRBV10-3 with TRBJ1-5; D ambiguous. Germline V gives CDR1 ENHRY, CDR2 SYGVKD. The CDR3 has 18 residues. V was cut by 0 bases and J by 0 bases, with 15 bases left in between.

This sequence joins TRBV27 and TRBJ2-5, with D hard to call. Germline lookup yields CDR1 MNHEY and CDR2 SMNVEV (reference sequence). Trimming took 5 bases from V and 1 from J, leaving 8 bases between them. The CDR3 extends over 13 amino acids. DNA for the CDR3: TGTGCCAGCAGTACGGGTTTCCAAGAGACCCAGTACTTC. Translating it yields CASSTGFQETQYF.

The gene calls are TRBV10-1 and TRBJ2-7; the D call may be TRBD1 or TRBD2 (5 bases each). Looked up from germline, CDR1 is WNHNN and CDR2 is SYGVQD (reference sequence). This CDR3 has 14 residues. V lost 2 bases, J lost 9 bases, and 17 bases lay in between. The CDR3 sequence is CASSEPGWGFGQYF. As DNA, the CDR3 is TGCGCCAGCAGTGAGCCTGGTTGGGGGTTTGGGCAGTACTTC.

The rearrangement uses TRBV5-1 and TRBJ1-6; D ambiguous. The CDR3 has 14 residues. The germline CDR1 and CDR2 sequences are SGHRS and YFSETQ. Trimming stripped 0 bases from V and 8 bases from J, with 9 bases between. CDR3 sequence reads: CASSLEYPYSPLHF. The CDR3 DNA sequence: TGCGCCAGCAGCTTGGAATACCCTTATTCACCCCTCCACTTT.

The chain recombines TRBV28 with TRBJ2-7, with D tentatively TRBD2 (6 bases). Trimming took off 6 bases at V and 2 bases at J, with 17 bases between the two ends. This CDR3 has 15 residues. In germline, CDR1 is MDHEN, CDR2 SYDVKM. Here the CDR3 DNA reads TGTGCCAGCAGCTCCGGGACTGAGTACACCTACGAGCAGTACTTC. Protein: CASSSGTEYTYEQYF.

The gene calls are TRBV7-8 and TRBJ2-7; D unresolved. V lost 4 bases and J lost 2, with 6 bases in between. Germline lookup yields CDR1 SGHVS and CDR2 FQNEAQ. The length of the CDR3 is 12 residues. As DNA, the CDR3 is TGTGCCAGCAGCTCAACCCCCTACGAGCAGTACTTC. Its protein product is CASSSTPYEQYF.

This sequence joins TRBV11-2 and TRBJ1-1, with D unresolved. In germline, CDR1 is SGHAT, CDR2 FQNNGV. V was shortened by 10 bases and J by 9 bases, with 12 bases between the two germline ends. The CDR3 contains 10 residues. The CDR3 spells CATHGVQAFF. Here the CDR3 DNA reads TGTGCCACCCACGGAGTACAAGCTTTCTTT. The full variable domain, with the rest looked up from reference TRBV11-2 and TRBJ1-1, is EAGVAQSPRYKIIEKRQSVAFWCNPISGHATLYWYQQILGQGPKLLIQFQNNGVVDDSQLPKDRFSAERLKGVDSTLKIQPAKLEDSAVYLCATHGVQAFFGQGTRLTVV.

The chain uses TRBV6-6 and TRBJ2-4; D remains unclear. The V and J ends lost 5 bases and 12 bases respectively, with 11 bases between them. The CDR3 is 11 amino acids. Looked up from germline, CDR1 is MNHNY and CDR2 is SVGAGI (reference sequence). This CDR3 reads CASSEPTGQYF. In nucleotides, the CDR3 is TGTGCCAGCAGTGAACCGACGGGTCAGTACTTC.

The chain joins TRBV9 to TRBJ2-1, with 10 bases fitting TRBD2. The CDR3 loop spans 17 amino acids. The germline CDR1 and CDR2 sequences are SGDLS and YYNGEE. Trimming cost V 0 bases and J 10 bases; bases outside gene matches: 13. The CDR3 is CASSVAAGGPYVEEQFF. The CDR3 nucleotides are TGTGCCAGCAGCGTAGCAGCGGGGGGGCCGTACGTGGAGGAGCAGTTCTTC.

The J gene is TRBJ1-1, the V gene TRBV29-1; maybe TRBD1 (5 bases). Deletions cut 6 bases from V and 0 bases from J, with 20 bases between. The V gene's germline CDR1 is SQVTM and CDR2 ANQGSEA. The CDR3 extends over 16 amino acids. The CDR3 DNA follows: TGCAGCGTCTTTGAGGAGGACAAAATCATGAACACTGAAGCTTTCTTT. This codes for CSVFEEDKIMNTEAFF. Full variable domain (outside the CDR3, taken from reference TRBV29-1 and TRBJ1-1): SAVISQKPSRDICQRGTSLTIQCQVDSQVTMMFWYRQQPGQSLTLIATANQGSEATYESGFVIDKFPISRPNLTFSTLTVSNMSPEDSSIYLCSVFEEDKIMNTEAFFGQGTRLTVV.

This clone has just one count. The J gene is TRBJ1-2, the V gene TRBV11-2, with D hard to call. This CDR3 is built from 15 residues. Germline lookup yields CDR1 SGHAT and CDR2 FQNNGV. Trimming cost V 2 bases and J 4 bases, with 14 bases left between them. The CDR3 sequence: CASSLSLGQLYGYTF. The CDR3 DNA sequence: TGTGCCAGCAGCTTAAGTCTAGGCCAGCTCTATGGCTACACCTTC.

This rearrangement joins TRBV19 to TRBJ1-1, with 8 positions matching TRBD1. V gave up 4 bases and J gave up 5 bases; unmatched junction bases: 6. This CDR3 spans 14 amino acids. In germline, CDR1 is LNHDA, CDR2 SQIVND (reference sequence). The chain's CDR3 is CASSTGQGRTEAFF. The CDR3 DNA follows: TGTGCCAGTAGTACCGGACAGGGACGGACTGAAGCTTTCTTT.